The sequence of this T cell receptor beta chain was determined in a study of post-analysis software for immune sequencing data (dated by TCRdb to 2013 to 2016). As for the study more broadly: Recorded disease courses included relapsing-remitting, secondary progressive and progressive-relapsing multiple sclerosis, with some patients lacking subtype annotation. The multiple sclerosis patient repertoires were compared with about a dozen previously published healthy control repertoires from donors aged about 6 to 28 years. A subset of samples was prepared in parallel using single-end sample barcoding, then pooled and co-amplified after Illumina adapter ligation.

Receptors were amplified or captured by PCR. The listed sequencing device is Illumina HiSeq 2500. Unique molecular identifiers were incorporated into TCR beta cDNA libraries to reduce PCR and sequencing biases. Approximately 500,000 cDNA molecules were obtained per 1 to 10 million input T cells, so each molecule approximated one T cell. The patient libraries were prepared and sequenced using the same protocol as the earlier healthy control dataset. Samples belonging to the same batch were prepared together, multiplexed and sequenced on a shared HiSeq lane. From the authors' description of their analysis: Raw barcoded reads were processed with MIGEC, and single-read molecular identifier groups were discarded before consensus assembly and CDR3 extraction. Clonotype tables were post-analysed with VDJtools, and diversity was normalized by down-sampling all datasets to the smallest sample size. In repertoire overlap clustering, CDR3 amino acid sequences, but not nucleotide sequences, were matched to correct batch-related cross-sample contamination. TCRdb's own reprocessing of the public reads used fastp at Q25 and MiXCR and kept productive beta chains. Every CDR3 protein is listed once, alongside the most common genes and DNA of its rows. TCRdb, not the authors, supplied the V and J calls. The sample yields about 770,000 distinct CDR3 sequences; 46% were counted once. Of the sample, around 4.7% is held by the ten largest clones.

The research as a whole found: The control group was slightly older than the multiple sclerosis patient group. Normalized Chao1 diversity was significantly lower in multiple sclerosis patients than controls, suggesting substantial peripheral T-cell clonal expansion. Four or five TRBV segments, including TRBV5-6, TRBV5-1 and TRBV20-1, were significantly more frequent in patients than controls. Strong co-clustering of samples prepared in the same batch was shown by direct clustering with F measure, prompting a batch-effect correction.

As for this clonotype: There is no known antigen for this receptor. No base-level quality is on record; no much larger clone is a single base apart.

To demonstrate the VDJtools post-analysis software, the study profiled TCR beta repertoires from the peripheral blood of 13 young patients with multiple sclerosis. Multiple sclerosis patients were children and adolescents aged roughly 6 to 17 years. The CDR3 contains 14 residues, cysteine and phenylalanine counted. The retained sequence is limited to the CDR3, 42 bases, with the frame set at the first base. V ends up 5 bases short and J 4 bases short, with an unmatched junction base count of 5. Via the germline V gene, CDR1 is MDHEN and CDR2 SYDVKM. The chain was built from TRBV28 and TRBJ1-5, and 7 junction bases match TRBD1. Sequenced: blood. This clonotype originated in a girl between 10 and 17 years old with multiple sclerosis. The CDR3 amino acid sequence is: CASSLTGVNQPQHF. The bases read TGTGCCAGCAGTCTCACAGGGGTTAATCAGCCCCAGCATTTT. Where the CDR3 stops, the reference TRBV28 and TRBJ1-5 genes take over; the full variable domain is DVKVTQSSRYLVKRTGEKVFLECVQDMDHENMFWYRQDPGLGLRLIYFSYDVKMKEKGDIPEGYSVSREKKERFSLILESASTNQTSMYLCASSLTGVNQPQHFGDGTRLSIL.